This TCR beta chain was captured by sequencing in a study of T cell repertoires in cytomegalovirus infection. With 4 bases clipped from V and 12 bases from J, the junction kept 6 bases outside the gene matches. The CDR3 is 14 amino acids. CDR1 and CDR2 from the germline V gene are KGHDR and SFDVKD. About this clonotype: Antigen unknown.

From the reads, TCRdb called clonotypes with MiXCR, one entry per CDR3 protein. The sample shows 310,000 or so distinct CDR3 sequences, 25% of them seen only once. The chain employs TRBV24-1 and TRBJ2-1; 12 bases are shared with TRBD2. The sequence derives from a human donor in good health (CMV status not recorded). Some clones in this sample may be carry-over from other donors' samples. Source: cultured PBMCs, taken from culture after CMV antigen stimulation. CDR3 nucleotides: TGTGCCACCAGTGACGAGACTAGCGGGAGTGCGCAGTTCTTC. Translation gives CATSDETSGSAQFF.